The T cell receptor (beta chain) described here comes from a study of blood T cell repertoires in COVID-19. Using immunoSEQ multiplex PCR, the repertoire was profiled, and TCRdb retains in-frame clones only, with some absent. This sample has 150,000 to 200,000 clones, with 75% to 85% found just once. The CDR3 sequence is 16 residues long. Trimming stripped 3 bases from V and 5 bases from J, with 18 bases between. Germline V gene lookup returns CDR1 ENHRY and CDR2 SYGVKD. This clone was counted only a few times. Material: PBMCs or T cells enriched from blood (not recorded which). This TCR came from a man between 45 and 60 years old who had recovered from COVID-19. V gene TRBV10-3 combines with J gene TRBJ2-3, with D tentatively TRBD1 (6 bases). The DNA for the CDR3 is TGTGCCATCAGTGATTCGACAGGTGTTTTGGAAGATACGCAGTATTTT. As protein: CAISDSTGVLEDTQYF.